This T cell receptor beta chain was documented in a study of PD-L1 blockade in urothelial cancer (dated by TCRdb to 2015 to 2018). Describing the broader study: About 85% of the 29 patients were identified as males with urothelial cancer of bladder origin, and a prior smoking history was reported by 18 of 29 patients. In the same patients, whole exome sequencing and RNA sequencing of pretreatment tumors were performed in addition to TCR sequencing. Progression-free survival longer than 6 months counted as durable clinical benefit, and TCR features were additionally tested against both progression-free and overall survival. Blood samples were analyzed at two time points: 3 weeks after treatment start (second dose) and 6 weeks after treatment start. Blood samples yielded a median of around 150,000 T cells and more than 80,000 unique TCRs, with median clonality approximately 0.08. Pretreatment tumor samples, along with matched peripheral blood serially collected before and after atezolizumab treatment, were subjected to TCR sequencing. The study, an exploratory multi-omic analysis, examined somatic, immune and clinical correlates of response to PD-L1 blockade with atezolizumab in urothelial cancer. Under 30 patients had pretreatment blood TCR-seq, 24 had at least one posttreatment blood collection, and 24 had tumor TCR-seq. An ECOG performance status of 0 or 1 was recorded for the patients, and 0 to 3 prior chemotherapy regimens had been received by the patients. Durable clinical benefit was achieved by nine patients and was not achieved by 20 patients. Here is what the overall study found, with its caveats: A pretreatment peripheral blood TCR clonality below the median was linked to improved progression-free and overall survival. Patients with durable benefit showed greater expansion of tumor-associated TCR clones in peripheral blood 3 weeks after starting treatment (n = 22, p = 0.022). Because the sample size was small (n of about 29) and many exploratory analyses were performed, the results are intended to be hypothesis-generating.

The sample holds a few counts of this clone. Its antigen remains unidentified. Per-base quality was not reported, and no clone a single base away is much larger than it. The sample carries other DNA sequences with the same CDR3. Each PCR received spiked-in synthetic TCR analog templates so that absolute template abundance could be estimated from read counts. The immunoSEQ assay was used to amplify TCRbeta CDR3 regions from genomic DNA with bias-controlled V and J gene primers. Sequencing of rearranged TCRbeta segments was done at approximately 20X coverage. Per the source publication's procedure: Sequencing errors were corrected by clustering, and CDR3s were annotated against IMGT so that V, D and J genes could be assigned. Downstream analyses used only productive TCRbeta rearrangements and left out out-of-frame or stop-codon sequences. Clonality was calculated as one minus the Shannon entropy normalized by the log of the number of unique productive sequences. Clones differing between time points or between blood and tumor were identified using Fisher's exact test with Benjamini-Hochberg correction, with an adjusted p below 0.01 applied as the threshold. TCRdb retrieved this table from immuneACCESS and kept in-frame rearrangements only. Not all clones are present; in checked studies, unresolved V genes account for under half, and no reason is known for the remainder. D and trimming were read from the DNA, whereas the V and J calls and clone size are those reported in that table. The sample table holds some 45,000 clones, of which over 75% were seen once. The ten largest clones add up to roughly 25% of the sample.

Interpreted using the paper, the time point label stands for: pretreatment peripheral blood. The Qiagen DNeasy Blood extraction kit was used to purify genomic DNA from total PBMCs and from tumor samples. PBMCs were collected pretreatment and during treatment, and were isolated and stored as previously described. CDR3 length: 14 amino acids, cysteine to phenylalanine. The kept DNA is CDR3 alone, 42 bases in frame from the first base. V is clipped by 3 bases and J by 1 base, and the sequence between their germline boundaries is 9 bases long. CDR1 and CDR2 are read off the germline V gene as KGHSH and LQKENI.

The sample consisted of PBMCs, taken around atezolizumab (anti-PD-L1) treatment. The receptor comes from a donor aged 40 or older with urothelial cancer. This chain joins TRBV18 to TRBJ1-1, and the D gene may be TRBD1, 5 bases matching. This receptor carries the CDR3 CASSPQGANTEAFF. The DNA reads TGTGCCAGCTCACCCCAAGGGGCGAACACTGAAGCTTTCTTT.